The rows below give T cell receptor beta chains drawn from one sample of a study of cytomegalovirus exposure and HLA in healthy donors. Sequenced by immunoSEQ multiplex PCR; TCRdb stores in-frame clones only, minus some. The data show around 140,000 clones, with around four fifths seen just once and around 9.7% held by the top ten. Sequenced material: PBMCs. These receptors came from a woman in her fifties or sixties in good health and CMV-seropositive. Each CDR3 is given with its conserved first and last residue. Each record gives: D gene, J gene, clone size, V gene, CDR3 length, CDR3 DNA, CDR3 protein. A D gene is named only where the DNA matches it firmly. Clone size is not always given. Where it is, it says once, few, many or a class for expanded clones.

>-|TRBJ1-1|-|TRBV6-4|16
TGTGCCAGCAGCCGATACCCCGGGGAGTTGGGCACTGAAGCTTTCTTT
CASSRYPGELGTEAFF
>-|TRBJ2-5|-|TRBV7-9|13
TGTGCCAGCAGCTTCGGAGCAGGGGTTGAGCAGTACTTC
CASSFGAGVEQYF
>-|TRBJ2-7|once|TRBV6-1|14
TGTGCCAGCAGCTTGGCGGTCGGCTCCTACGAGCAGTACTTC
CASSLAVGSYEQYF
>TRBD2|TRBJ2-1|few|TRBV7-3|15
TGTGCCAGCAGCATGGGACTAGCGGGAGTCGATGAGCAGTTCTTC
CASSMGLAGVDEQFF
>-|TRBJ2-7|few|TRBV20-1|10
TGTCAAAGGAGCTCCTACGAGCAGTACTTC
CQRSSYEQYF
>TRBD2|TRBJ2-1|-|TRBV7-2|14
TGTGCCAGCAGCTCCTTTGGGGGGGTAAATGAGCAGTTCTTC
CASSSFGGVNEQFF
>TRBD1|TRBJ1-1|few|TRBV10-2|12
TGCGCCAGCAGTGAACAGGGGGGTAAAGCTTTCTTT
CASSEQGGKAFF
>-|TRBJ1-5|-|TRBV28|15
TGTGCCAGCAGTTTCGCCGACAGGCCGGATCAGCCCCAGCATTTT
CASSFADRPDQPQHF
>TRBD2|TRBJ2-7|-|TRBV2|18
TGTGCCAGCAGCCCGGGACTAGCGGGCAGATTCATTACCTACGAGCAGTACTTC
CASSPGLAGRFITYEQYF
>-|TRBJ1-5|-|TRBV6-4|12
TGTGCCAGCAGTGACCCTCGGAGGCCCCAGCATTTT
CASSDPRRPQHF
>-|TRBJ2-1|-|TRBV5-6|12
TGTGCCAGCAGCTCGGTAGCATACGAGCAGTTCTTC
CASSSVAYEQFF
>-|TRBJ2-6|-|TRBV21-1|19
TGTGCCAGCAGGGGGACTAGCGGGAGGGCCTGGTTGGGGGCCAACGTCCTGACTTTC
CASRGTSGRAWLGANVLTF
>-|TRBJ1-2|once|TRBV9|17
TGTGCCAGCAGCGCCGATATGAGGGCGGGCCCGGACTATGGCTACACCTTC
CASSADMRAGPDYGYTF
>TRBD1|TRBJ2-7|once|TRBV6-6|12
TGTGCCAGCAGTGCGACCTCGGGACAGGGAATCTTC
CASSATSGQGIF
>-|TRBJ2-7|few|TRBV2|18
TGTGCCAGCAGTGATTTGGCCACTACCACCTGGCGGGGCTACGAGCAGTACTTC
CASSDLATTTWRGYEQYF
>-|TRBJ2-7|-|TRBV6-5|15
TGTGCCAGCAGGGGGTGGGCGGACAACTCCTACGAGCAGTACTTC
CASRGWADNSYEQYF
>-|TRBJ2-5|-|TRBV4-3|15
TGCGCCAGCAGCCAAGAAGTAGCGACCGCGCGGACCCAGTACTTC
CASSQEVATARTQYF
>-|TRBJ2-1|-|TRBV21-1|16
TGTGCCAGCAGCAAGGAAGGACAGAGCTCCTACAATGAGCAGTTCTTC
CASSKEGQSSYNEQFF
>TRBD1|TRBJ1-4|-|TRBV5-6|14
TGTGCCAGCAGCCCGCCGGGACAGGATGAAAAACTGTTTTTT
CASSPPGQDEKLFF
>-|TRBJ1-4|-|TRBV7-8|17
TGTGCCAGCAGCCCGAAGGGGGGGGGCTGGGGTAATGAAAAACTGTTTTTT
CASSPKGGGWGNEKLFF
>TRBD1|TRBJ2-7|-|TRBV7-9|14
TGTGCCAGCAGCTTAGTGGGACAGGGGGTCGAGCAGTACTTC
CASSLVGQGVEQYF
>-|TRBJ1-4|once|TRBV5-1|14
TGCGCCAGCAGCGCGGGAACAACTAATGAAAAACTGTTTTTT
CASSAGTTNEKLFF
>TRBD1|TRBJ1-5|few|TRBV6-5|14
TGTGCCAGCAGTTTACAGGGGCCGGGACAGCCCCAGCATTTT
CASSLQGPGQPQHF
>-|TRBJ2-7|-|TRBV29-1|12
TGCAGCGTTGGGGACAACTCCTACGAGCAGTACTTC
CSVGDNSYEQYF
>TRBD2|TRBJ2-1|-|TRBV14|15
TGTGCCAGCAGCAGCCGGGAGGGGACTTACAATGAGCAGTTCTTC
CASSSREGTYNEQFF
>-|TRBJ1-1|-|TRBV27|14
TGTGCCAGCAGTTTACGGGGGGGGCACACTGAAGCTTTCTTT
CASSLRGGHTEAFF
>-|TRBJ1-1|-|TRBV4-2|17
TGTGCCAGCACCCAAGACCCGGGGTCGATGAAAAACACTGAAGCTTTCTTT
CASTQDPGSMKNTEAFF
>TRBD1|TRBJ2-3|-|TRBV7-2|16
TGTGCCAGCAGCTTAGGAGGAGGACAGGGGGCCCATACGCAGTATTTT
CASSLGGGQGAHTQYF
>-|TRBJ2-1|-|TRBV4-2|12
TGTGCCAGCAGCCAAGACAGGGGTGAGCAGTTCTTC
CASSQDRGEQFF
>-|TRBJ1-1|once|TRBV27|15
TGTGCCAGCAGCCCTCCCGGAGGGATAAGGACTGAAGCTTTCTTT
CASSPPGGIRTEAFF
>TRBD1|TRBJ2-7|-|TRBV14|15
TGTGCCAGCAGCCTCTTCCGGGACAGTCCCTACGAGCAGTACTTC
CASSLFRDSPYEQYF
>TRBD2|TRBJ2-2|-|TRBV7-8|20
TGTGCCAGCAGCTTAGCAGTGGCCACTAGCGGGAGGTCGAACACCGGGGAGCTGTTTTTT
CASSLAVATSGRSNTGELFF
>TRBD1|TRBJ2-5|-|TRBV7-7|13
TGTGCTAGCAGCTCAACAGGGGGTGAGACCCAGTACTTC
CASSSTGGETQYF
>TRBD2|TRBJ2-3|-|TRBV2|14
TGTGCCGGAGGACAGTCTAGCGGGATAGATACGCAGTATTTT
CAGGQSSGIDTQYF
>TRBD1|TRBJ1-1|-|TRBV28|14
TGTGCCAGCAAGCCAACAGGGGCTAGGGCTGAAGCTTTCTTT
CASKPTGARAEAFF
>-|TRBJ1-5|-|TRBV28|14
TGTGCCAGCAAGCCATTTGCGGGCAATCAGCCCCAGCATTTT
CASKPFAGNQPQHF
>-|TRBJ1-5|-|TRBV12-5|12
TGTGCTAGTGGTTTGGGAGGAGGGCCCCAGCATTTT
CASGLGGGPQHF
>-|TRBJ1-2|-|TRBV29-1|11
TGCAGCGTTGTGAGTAACTATGGCTACACCTTC
CSVVSNYGYTF
>TRBD1|TRBJ1-4|-|TRBV18|14
TGTGCCAGCTCACCACCCGGTGAGGGGGCGAAGGTGTTTTTT
CASSPPGEGAKVFF
>TRBD1|TRBJ2-7|-|TRBV30|12
TGTGCCTGGAACAGACAGGGGGCAAAGCAGTACTTC
CAWNRQGAKQYF
>TRBD2|TRBJ2-7|-|TRBV15|15
TGTGCCACCAGCAGAGAAACTAGCGTTGCCTACGAGCAGTACTTC
CATSRETSVAYEQYF
>TRBD2|TRBJ2-3|once|TRBV9|18
TGTGCCAGCAGCGTAGGCGCTGGACTAGCGGGAGGAGGTGATACGCAGTATTTT
CASSVGAGLAGGGDTQYF
>TRBD2|TRBJ2-5|-|TRBV4-2|16
TGTGCCAGCAGCCAAGGTTTACTAGCGGGGCAAGAGACCCAGTACTTC
CASSQGLLAGQETQYF
>-|TRBJ1-5|-|TRBV4-1|16
TGCGCCAGCAGCCAAGGGAGGGGACGGGGGAATCAGCCCCAGCATTTT
CASSQGRGRGNQPQHF
>TRBD2|TRBJ2-3|-|TRBV11-1|16
TGTGCCAGCAGCACACTAGCGGGAGGGCCCACAGATACGCAGTATTTT
CASSTLAGGPTDTQYF
>-|TRBJ2-7|-|TRBV27|14
TGTGCCAGCAGTTTATTTAGGGGTTCCTACGAGCAGTACTTC
CASSLFRGSYEQYF
>TRBD1|TRBJ2-3|-|TRBV15|15
TGTGCCACCCCGATCACAGGGGAAAGCACAGATACGCAGTATTTT
CATPITGESTDTQYF
>-|TRBJ2-3|-|TRBV9|15
TGTGCCAGCACCGGGCCAGGACTCGCCACAGATACGCAGTATTTT
CASTGPGLATDTQYF
>-|TRBJ1-5|-|TRBV2|13
TGTGCCAGCAGAGGGGGAAGCAATCAGCCCCAGCATTTT
CASRGGSNQPQHF
>-|TRBJ1-1|-|TRBV27|14
TGTGCCAGCAGTCACTTGGGCCCTGAAGGTGAAGCTTTCTTT
CASSHLGPEGEAFF
>TRBD1|TRBJ1-2|few|TRBV28|16
TGTGCCAGCACCCGGTCGGGGGACAGGGATCACTATGGCTACACCTTC
CASTRSGDRDHYGYTF
>-|TRBJ2-3|few|TRBV5-8|12
TGTGCCAGCAGCTTCAGCGCAGATACGCAGTATTTT
CASSFSADTQYF
>TRBD2|TRBJ2-3|few|TRBV7-3|14
TGTGCCAGCAGCCGCACTAGCGGATCAGATACGCAGTATTTT
CASSRTSGSDTQYF